The present T cell receptor beta chain was sequenced within a study of shared clonotypes between healthy human individuals. Whole-study results and caveats: Sharing across a handful of donors was seen in roughly 5% of naive CD4 clonotypes.

This clone has more than one count but fewer than ten. Antigen specificity is unknown. This CDR3 has 13 residues. V lost 5 bases and J 4 bases, leaving 10 bases between the germline ends. Germline CDR1 SEHNR, CDR2 FQNEAQ (reference sequence). A deep-level run was used for the assay. As handled by the study authors: ImmunoSEQ output held junction-only sequences without quality scores, so filtering differed. The data were produced by immunoSEQ multiplex PCR, yet TCRdb's version contains in-frame clones alone and is incomplete. V and J calls and clone size are as listed in that table; D and trimming were resolved from the DNA. This repertoire shows some 2,000,000 clones, around 96% found once; its top ten account for 0.9% to 1.4%. Naive CD8 populations comprised CD45RO-negative cells positively selected for CCR7, excluding terminally differentiated effector memory CD45RA+ cells.

V usage is TRBV7-9 and J usage is TRBJ2-3; no definite D call. This sequence was found in a man younger than 35 in good health. Sequenced material: naive CD8+ T cells sorted from blood. The CDR3 sequence: CASSNLGPDTQYF. In DNA, the CDR3 is TGTGCCAGCAGCAACCTAGGCCCAGATACGCAGTATTTT. Full variable domain (outside the CDR3, taken from reference TRBV7-9 and TRBJ2-3): DTGVSQNPRHKITKRGQNVTFRCDPISEHNRLYWYRQTLGQGPEFLTYFQNEAQLEKSRLLSDRFSAERPKGSFSTLEIQRTEQGDSAMYLCASSNLGPDTQYFGPGTRLTVL.